This T cell receptor (beta chain) was sequenced in a study of regulatory T cells in long-lasting Graves disease (dated by TCRdb to the early 2020s). As for the study more broadly: Persistent Graves' disease meant more than 5 years of antithyroid drug treatment with TSH receptor autoantibodies that stayed positive. Patients with persistent Graves' disease were compared with patients with newly diagnosed Graves' disease using TCR sequencing and RNA sequencing of peripheral blood. The study was registered as a clinical trial and conducted in China. A total of roughly 35 samples underwent TCR sequencing: roughly 13 from persistent and about 20 from newly diagnosed Graves' disease patients. Persistent Graves' disease patients in the clinical cohort had taken antithyroid drugs for roughly ten years on average. Here is what the overall study found, with its caveats: The small sample size was acknowledged by the authors as a limitation that may reduce accuracy. Persistent patients shared more public clonotypes among themselves (more than 2,500) than newly diagnosed patients did (about 1,000). Compared with newly diagnosed patients, persistent Graves' disease patients had lower TCR Shannon entropy and fewer highly expanded clones, which suggests clonal expansion. Persistent disease showed preferential use of TRBV28, TRBJ1-2 and TRBJ2-5, whereas newly diagnosed disease favored TRBV20-1 and TRBJ2-1. The study examined only peripheral blood because the primary lesion, thyroid tissue, could not be accessed. Only the TCR beta chain was sequenced and analyzed.

In light of the paper, this sample's time point label describes: persistent/refractory GD, antithyroid drugs over 5 years with positive TRAb. For both TCR sequencing and RNA sequencing, RNA was extracted from PBMCs in TRIzol. The diagnosis of Graves' disease followed American Thyroid Association guidelines. The patients came from an endocrinology department in Xi'an, China. From each patient, around 9.3 milliliters of peripheral blood was collected into an EDTA anticoagulant tube. PBMCs were isolated by Ficoll Paque Plus density gradient separation without further T cell sorting. RNA quality was checked with an Agilent 2100 Bioanalyzer and agarose gel, and concentration with a NanoDrop 2000. The library was generated by multiplex PCR. The sequencer was an Illumina HiSeq 4000. To build TCR beta libraries, CDR3 regions were amplified by Arm-PCR using iRepertoire HTBI primers. Gel purification was performed on PCR products prior to sequencing. As for how the authors treated the data: Gene usage analysis of CDR3 amino acid clonotypes relied on the roughly 64 TRBV and 14 TRBJ segments identified across samples. COPE and FqMerger were used to merge filtered high-quality paired reads into contigs. BLAST was used to align contigs to IMGT TRBV, TRBD and TRBJ reference genes, and CDR3 was defined according to IMGT. Highly expanded clones were defined as clonotypes with a frequency above 0.1%. Repertoire diversity was measured by Shannon entropy, and V-J evenness by the Gini coefficient. A clonotype found in more than one individual was treated as public. The raw public reads went through TCRdb reprocessing: fastp at Q25, MiXCR clone calling, in-frame beta chains kept. Rows are combined by CDR3 protein, so each entry shows the most common genes and DNA. These V and J calls are TCRdb output, not the study's own analysis. A total of 450,000 or so distinct CDR3 sequences appear in this sample, less than 25% of them only once. Over 10% of the sample is in the top ten clones.

The germline V gene yields SGHVS for CDR1 and FNYEAQ for CDR2. Germline trimming amounts to 5 bases on V and 5 bases on J, with 7 as the count of junction bases outside the gene matches. The CDR3 covers 14 residues, taking in both the cysteine and the phenylalanine. Of all the DNA, just the CDR3 is kept, 42 bases in frame from base 1. This clonotype was picked up a small number of times. There is no known antigen for this receptor. No clone much larger than this one lies a single base away; base qualities are absent. This sequence uses TRBV7-6 and TRBJ2-5, and 8 junction bases match TRBD2. The material was peripheral blood mononuclear cells (PBMCs), obtained when the disease was refractory, from a patient treated with antithyroid drugs. The TCR sequence derives from a female donor with Graves disease. This receptor carries the CDR3 CASSPRLASETQYF. Read as DNA, the sequence is TGTGCCAGCAGCCCAAGACTAGCGTCTGAGACCCAGTACTTC.